This T cell receptor (beta chain) derives from a study of T cell responses to AZD1222 COVID-19 vaccine. V was trimmed by 2 bases and J by 7 bases, leaving 15 bases between them. Germline values: CDR1 KGHSH, CDR2 LQKENI. The CDR3 totals 15 residues. This table comes from immunoSEQ multiplex PCR, and its TCRdb copy is limited to in-frame clones, with some not included. The table lists approximately 110,000 clones, approximately 88% of them singletons. This TCR derives from an adult in good health. The sample here was peripheral blood, taken on day 0 of AZD1222 vaccination. This chain joins TRBV18 and TRBJ2-4, with a tentative D call TRBD2 (5 bases). CDR3 loop: CASSPSSGMGNIQYF. The CDR3 DNA sequence: TGTGCCAGCTCACCATCGTCGGGGATGGGTAACATTCAGTACTTC.